These T cell receptor beta chains were read from a single sample in a study of blood T cell repertoires in COVID-19. The repertoire was sequenced with immunoSEQ multiplex PCR; TCRdb's copy has only in-frame clones and lacks some. The sample contains 290,000 or so clones, 90% of which appear only once. The sequencing sample was made of PBMCs or T cells enriched from blood (not recorded which). These receptors originate from a woman in her twenties or thirties who had recovered from COVID-19. Both conserved end residues are part of each CDR3. D genes are given only for firm matches. The size of a clone is reported for some rows only, either as once, few or many, or as a class for expanded clones.

cdr3_aa: CASNVDRGNTEAFF
cdr3_nt: TGTGCCAGCAACGTGGACAGGGGGAACACTGAAGCTTTCTTT
d_call: TRBD1
j_call: TRBJ1-1
v_call: TRBV27
clone_size: NA

cdr3_aa: CASSLASGSSTDTQYF
cdr3_nt: TGTGCCAGCAGCTTAGCAAGCGGGAGTAGTACAGATACGCAGTATTTT
d_call: TRBD2
j_call: TRBJ2-3
v_call: TRBV7-6
clone_size: NA

cdr3_aa: CATSERQGARETQYF
cdr3_nt: TGTGCCACCAGTGAACGACAGGGGGCGAGGGAGACCCAGTACTTC
d_call: TRBD1
j_call: TRBJ2-5
v_call: TRBV24-1
clone_size: once

cdr3_aa: CASSPTPDFIVYEQYF
cdr3_nt: TGTGCCAGCAGCCCCACCCCGGACTTTATTGTCTACGAGCAGTACTTC
d_call: NA
j_call: TRBJ2-7
v_call: TRBV28
clone_size: once

cdr3_aa: CASSAKLAGNTDTQYF
cdr3_nt: TGTGCCAGCAGTGCAAAACTAGCGGGGAACACAGATACGCAGTATTTT
d_call: TRBD2
j_call: TRBJ2-3
v_call: TRBV27
clone_size: NA

cdr3_aa: CAISEPETNNEQFF
cdr3_nt: TGTGCCATCAGTGAGCCGGAGACTAACAATGAGCAGTTCTTC
d_call: NA
j_call: TRBJ2-1
v_call: TRBV10-3
clone_size: NA

cdr3_aa: CASSRDRGNTIYF
cdr3_nt: TGTGCCAGCAGCCGTGACAGGGGAAACACCATATATTTT
d_call: NA
j_call: TRBJ1-3
v_call: TRBV27
clone_size: once

cdr3_aa: CAISDFDSPLHF
cdr3_nt: TGTGCCATCAGTGATTTCGATTCACCCCTCCACTTT
d_call: NA
j_call: TRBJ1-6
v_call: TRBV10-3
clone_size: NA

cdr3_aa: CASSLEGGRAIRELFF
cdr3_nt: TGCGCCAGCAGCTTGGAGGGCGGGAGGGCGATTCGGGAGCTGTTTTTT
d_call: TRBD2
j_call: TRBJ2-2
v_call: TRBV5-1
clone_size: NA

cdr3_aa: CASSLFGLLGTGDYEQYF
cdr3_nt: TGTGCCAGCAGCTTGTTTGGTTTACTAGGGACAGGGGACTACGAGCAGTACTTC
d_call: TRBD1
j_call: TRBJ2-7
v_call: TRBV7-2
clone_size: NA

cdr3_aa: CASSQDSQQGSYEQYF
cdr3_nt: TGTGCCAGCAGCCAAGACTCTCAACAGGGATCCTACGAGCAGTACTTC
d_call: NA
j_call: TRBJ2-7
v_call: TRBV4-2
clone_size: NA

cdr3_aa: CASSGTSGRANEQFF
cdr3_nt: TGTGCCAGCAGTGGAACTAGCGGGAGGGCCAATGAGCAGTTCTTC
d_call: TRBD2
j_call: TRBJ2-1
v_call: TRBV6-6
clone_size: NA

cdr3_aa: CASSDNRFSGNTIYF
cdr3_nt: TGTGCCAGCTCAGATAACAGGTTCTCTGGAAACACCATATATTTT
d_call: NA
j_call: TRBJ1-3
v_call: TRBV18
clone_size: NA

cdr3_aa: CAYRGLPYEQYF
cdr3_nt: TGTGCCTACCGGGGACTTCCCTACGAGCAGTACTTC
d_call: NA
j_call: TRBJ2-7
v_call: TRBV30
clone_size: NA

cdr3_aa: CASSPEGGREVQFF
cdr3_nt: TGTGCCAGCAGCCCGGAAGGAGGGAGAGAAGTTCAGTTCTTC
d_call: NA
j_call: TRBJ2-1
v_call: TRBV5-8
clone_size: NA

cdr3_aa: CASSQYGTGKDEQYF
cdr3_nt: TGTGCCAGCAGCCAGTACGGGACAGGGAAGGACGAGCAGTACTTC
d_call: TRBD1
j_call: TRBJ2-7
v_call: TRBV7-6
clone_size: once

cdr3_aa: CASSLARGNSYEQYF
cdr3_nt: TGTGCCAGCAGCTTAGCTAGAGGGAACTCCTACGAGCAGTACTTC
d_call: NA
j_call: TRBJ2-7
v_call: TRBV7-8
clone_size: NA

cdr3_aa: CASSGGQGQLQETQYF
cdr3_nt: TGTGCCAGCAGCGGAGGACAGGGGCAATTACAAGAGACCCAGTACTTC
d_call: TRBD1
j_call: TRBJ2-5
v_call: TRBV9
clone_size: NA

cdr3_aa: CASSRSLLAGTNTGELFF
cdr3_nt: TGTGCCAGCAGCCGAAGCTTACTAGCGGGGACGAACACCGGGGAGCTGTTTTTT
d_call: TRBD2
j_call: TRBJ2-2
v_call: TRBV5-5
clone_size: NA

cdr3_aa: CASEIAGGNARQYF
cdr3_nt: TGTGCCAGCGAAATAGCGGGAGGAAATGCGAGGCAGTACTTC
d_call: TRBD2
j_call: TRBJ2-7
v_call: TRBV28
clone_size: NA

cdr3_aa: CASSFRGSNTGELFF
cdr3_nt: TGTGCCAGCAGCTTCCGGGGGTCGAACACCGGGGAGCTGTTTTTT
d_call: NA
j_call: TRBJ2-2
v_call: TRBV7-8
clone_size: NA

cdr3_aa: CSVAAQTQYF
cdr3_nt: TGCAGCGTGGCGGCTCAGACCCAGTACTTC
d_call: NA
j_call: TRBJ2-5
v_call: TRBV29-1
clone_size: NA

cdr3_aa: CATSLDRPNEQFF
cdr3_nt: TGTGCCACCTCCTTGGACAGACCCAATGAGCAGTTCTTC
d_call: NA
j_call: TRBJ2-1
v_call: TRBV24-1
clone_size: NA

cdr3_aa: CASSESALNTGELFF
cdr3_nt: TGCGCCAGCAGTGAGTCGGCTTTGAACACCGGGGAGCTGTTTTTT
d_call: NA
j_call: TRBJ2-2
v_call: TRBV10-1
clone_size: NA

cdr3_aa: CASSLEGGVYNEQFF
cdr3_nt: TGTGCCAGCAGCTTAGAAGGAGGAGTTTACAATGAGCAGTTCTTC
d_call: NA
j_call: TRBJ2-1
v_call: TRBV7-2
clone_size: NA

cdr3_aa: CAARVTGWEEAFF
cdr3_nt: TGTGCCGCTAGAGTAACTGGGTGGGAGGAAGCTTTCTTT
d_call: NA
j_call: TRBJ1-1
v_call: TRBV2
clone_size: NA

cdr3_aa: CASSLTAGLAYEQYF
cdr3_nt: TGTGCCAGCAGCTTAACTGCGGGGTTGGCCTACGAGCAGTACTTC
d_call: NA
j_call: TRBJ2-7
v_call: TRBV7-2
clone_size: few

cdr3_aa: CASSLGATGANVLTF
cdr3_nt: TGTGCCAGCAGCTTAGGGGCAACTGGGGCCAACGTCCTGACTTTC
d_call: NA
j_call: TRBJ2-6
v_call: TRBV11-1
clone_size: NA

cdr3_aa: CASSQTGTGDEKLFF
cdr3_nt: TGCGCCAGCAGCCAAACCGGGACAGGGGATGAAAAACTGTTTTTT
d_call: TRBD1
j_call: TRBJ1-4
v_call: TRBV4-1
clone_size: few

cdr3_aa: CASSILPGQGLGYTF
cdr3_nt: TGTGCCAGCAGCATACTGCCGGGACAGGGTCTTGGCTACACCTTC
d_call: TRBD1
j_call: TRBJ1-2
v_call: TRBV27
clone_size: NA

cdr3_aa: CASSFHSPNYGYTF
cdr3_nt: TGTGCCAGCAGTTTTCACAGCCCTAACTATGGCTACACCTTC
d_call: NA
j_call: TRBJ1-2
v_call: TRBV27
clone_size: NA

cdr3_aa: CASSPWAASPLHF
cdr3_nt: TGTGCCAGCAGCCCCTGGGCAGCTTCACCCCTCCACTTT
d_call: NA
j_call: TRBJ1-6
v_call: TRBV5-6
clone_size: NA

cdr3_aa: CAWKGTGMQETQYF
cdr3_nt: TGTGCCTGGAAAGGGACAGGGATGCAAGAGACCCAGTACTTC
d_call: TRBD1
j_call: TRBJ2-5
v_call: TRBV30
clone_size: NA

cdr3_aa: CASMQTNTGELFF
cdr3_nt: TGTGCCAGCATGCAGACGAACACCGGGGAGCTGTTTTTT
d_call: NA
j_call: TRBJ2-2
v_call: TRBV28
clone_size: NA

cdr3_aa: CASSLGTSGTDTQYF
cdr3_nt: TGCGCCAGCAGCTTGGGGACTAGCGGCACAGATACGCAGTATTTT
d_call: TRBD2
j_call: TRBJ2-3
v_call: TRBV5-1
clone_size: NA

cdr3_aa: CASSLGPYGYTF
cdr3_nt: TGTGCCAGCAGTTTGGGGCCCTATGGCTACACCTTC
d_call: NA
j_call: TRBJ1-2
v_call: TRBV6-2/TRBV6-3
clone_size: NA

cdr3_aa: CASSGAGSGIYEQYF
cdr3_nt: TGTGCCAGCAGCGGGGCTGGTAGCGGGATCTACGAGCAGTACTTC
d_call: TRBD2
j_call: TRBJ2-7
v_call: TRBV5-4
clone_size: NA

cdr3_aa: CASSPTAGTGVLEQYF
cdr3_nt: TGTGCCAGCAGCCCAACCGCCGGGACAGGGGTACTCGAGCAGTACTTC
d_call: TRBD1
j_call: TRBJ2-7
v_call: TRBV7-9
clone_size: NA

cdr3_aa: CASSLASGETQYF
cdr3_nt: TGCGCCAGCAGCTTGGCCAGCGGGGAGACCCAGTACTTC
d_call: NA
j_call: TRBJ2-5
v_call: TRBV5-1
clone_size: NA

cdr3_aa: CASSRKWGETNYEQYF
cdr3_nt: TGTGCCAGCAGCAGAAAGTGGGGGGAGACGAACTACGAGCAGTACTTC
d_call: NA
j_call: TRBJ2-7
v_call: TRBV7-9
clone_size: NA

cdr3_aa: CSVVGLGLANTGELFF
cdr3_nt: TGCAGCGTTGTGGGGCTGGGACTAGCAAACACCGGGGAGCTGTTTTTT
d_call: TRBD2
j_call: TRBJ2-2
v_call: TRBV29-1
clone_size: NA

cdr3_aa: CAWSRGLAGNSYEQYF
cdr3_nt: TGTGCCTGGAGTCGGGGACTAGCGGGTAACTCCTACGAGCAGTACTTC
d_call: TRBD2
j_call: TRBJ2-7
v_call: TRBV30
clone_size: once

cdr3_aa: CASSLGQGIAKNIQYF
cdr3_nt: TGTGCCAGCAGCCTCGGACAGGGGATAGCCAAAAACATTCAGTACTTC
d_call: TRBD1
j_call: TRBJ2-4
v_call: TRBV9
clone_size: NA

cdr3_aa: CASSHLASGGADTQYF
cdr3_nt: TGCGCCAGCAGCCATTTAGCTAGTGGGGGCGCAGATACGCAGTATTTT
d_call: NA
j_call: TRBJ2-3
v_call: TRBV4-1
clone_size: NA

cdr3_aa: CASSLGRTSGSYDTQYF
cdr3_nt: TGTGCCAGCAGCTTAGGGAGGACTAGCGGGAGTTACGATACGCAGTATTTT
d_call: TRBD2
j_call: TRBJ2-3
v_call: TRBV13
clone_size: NA

cdr3_aa: CASSLDMTGETELFF
cdr3_nt: TGTGCCAGCAGCTTAGATATGACAGGGGAAACGGAGCTGTTTTTT
d_call: TRBD1
j_call: TRBJ2-2
v_call: TRBV11-3
clone_size: once

cdr3_aa: CASSDLDKHHEQYF
cdr3_nt: TGTGCCAGCAGTGACTTGGACAAGCACCACGAGCAGTACTTC
d_call: NA
j_call: TRBJ2-7
v_call: TRBV25-1
clone_size: NA

cdr3_aa: CASSFPQSAGQETQYF
cdr3_nt: TGTGCCAGCAGCTTTCCCCAGAGCGCGGGACAAGAGACCCAGTACTTC
d_call: NA
j_call: TRBJ2-5
v_call: TRBV7-6
clone_size: NA

cdr3_aa: CASSQEPGLSYNEQFF
cdr3_nt: TGCGCCAGCAGCCAAGAACCGGGACTGTCATACAATGAGCAGTTCTTC
d_call: NA
j_call: TRBJ2-1
v_call: TRBV4-1
clone_size: once

cdr3_aa: CASSSPSSASYNEQFF
cdr3_nt: TGTGCCAGTAGTAGCCCTAGTAGCGCTTCCTACAATGAGCAGTTCTTC
d_call: NA
j_call: TRBJ2-1
v_call: TRBV19
clone_size: NA

cdr3_aa: CASSPRPKTGGNQPQHF
cdr3_nt: TGTGCCAGCAGCCCGAGGCCTAAGACAGGCGGCAATCAGCCCCAGCATTTT
d_call: NA
j_call: TRBJ1-5
v_call: TRBV9
clone_size: NA

cdr3_aa: CASASSGLPGNNEQFF
cdr3_nt: TGTGCCAGCGCTTCTAGCGGTCTACCTGGAAACAATGAGCAGTTCTTC
d_call: TRBD2
j_call: TRBJ2-1
v_call: TRBV28
clone_size: NA

cdr3_aa: CASSQDLGQGTDTQYF
cdr3_nt: TGTGCCAGCAGCCAAGATTTGGGACAGGGTACAGATACGCAGTATTTT
d_call: TRBD1
j_call: TRBJ2-3
v_call: TRBV3-1/TRBV3-2
clone_size: few

cdr3_aa: CASSVGLGGYNEQFF
cdr3_nt: TGCGCCAGCAGTGTTGGGTTAGGGGGCTACAATGAGCAGTTCTTC
d_call: NA
j_call: TRBJ2-1
v_call: TRBV10-1
clone_size: few

cdr3_aa: CASSSLAGVYNEQFF
cdr3_nt: TGTGCCAGCAGCTCCTTGGCGGGAGTCTACAATGAGCAGTTCTTC
d_call: TRBD2
j_call: TRBJ2-1
v_call: TRBV9
clone_size: NA

cdr3_aa: CASSSRRRTGLLYEQYF
cdr3_nt: TGTGCCAGCAGTTCTCGTAGGCGGACAGGACTACTCTACGAGCAGTACTTC
d_call: NA
j_call: TRBJ2-7
v_call: TRBV6-2/TRBV6-3
clone_size: NA

cdr3_aa: CASSSPGTGAPNYGYTF
cdr3_nt: TGTGCCAGCAGTTCGCCCGGGACAGGGGCTCCTAACTATGGCTACACCTTC
d_call: TRBD1
j_call: TRBJ1-2
v_call: TRBV28
clone_size: NA

cdr3_aa: CASSLDSSYEQYF
cdr3_nt: TGTGCCAGCAGCTTAGACAGCTCCTACGAGCAGTACTTC
d_call: NA
j_call: TRBJ2-7
v_call: TRBV13
clone_size: NA

cdr3_aa: CATSENSPVQETQYF
cdr3_nt: TGTGCCACCAGTGAGAACAGTCCGGTCCAAGAGACCCAGTACTTC
d_call: NA
j_call: TRBJ2-5
v_call: TRBV24-1
clone_size: NA

cdr3_aa: CASSVGGFSYNEQFF
cdr3_nt: TGTGCCAGCAGCGTAGGCGGATTCTCCTACAATGAGCAGTTCTTC
d_call: NA
j_call: TRBJ2-1
v_call: TRBV9
clone_size: NA